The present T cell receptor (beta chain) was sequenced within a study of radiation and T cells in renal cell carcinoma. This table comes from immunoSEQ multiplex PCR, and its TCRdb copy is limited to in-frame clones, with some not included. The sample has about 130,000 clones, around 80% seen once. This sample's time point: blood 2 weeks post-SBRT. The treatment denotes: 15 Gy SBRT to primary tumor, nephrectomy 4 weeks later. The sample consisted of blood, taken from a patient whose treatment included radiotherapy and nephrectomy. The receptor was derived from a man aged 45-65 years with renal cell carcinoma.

CDR3 bases: TGTGCCAGCAGTGACCGACAGACCTCCTACAATGAGCAGTTCTTC. It is translated as CASSDRQTSYNEQFF. This rearrangement joins TRBV6-4 to TRBJ2-1; D may be TRBD1 (5 bases). V lost 2 bases and J lost 0, with 8 bases in between. The germline V gene encodes CDR1 MRHNA and CDR2 SNTAGT. There are 15 residues in the CDR3.